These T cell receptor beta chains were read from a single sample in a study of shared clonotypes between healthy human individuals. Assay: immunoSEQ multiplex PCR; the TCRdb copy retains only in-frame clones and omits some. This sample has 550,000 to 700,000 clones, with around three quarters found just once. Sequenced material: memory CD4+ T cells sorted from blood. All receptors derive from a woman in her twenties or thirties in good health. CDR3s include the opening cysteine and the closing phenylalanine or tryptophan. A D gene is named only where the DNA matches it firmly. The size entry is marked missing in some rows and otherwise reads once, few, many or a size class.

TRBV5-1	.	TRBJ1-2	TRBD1	TGCGCCAGCAGTCAGGGGGATGTCTATGGCTACACCTTC	CASSQGDVYGYTF
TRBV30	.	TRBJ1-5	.	TGTGCCTGGAGTCCGGGGGGCGATCAGCCCCAGCATTTT	CAWSPGGDQPQHF
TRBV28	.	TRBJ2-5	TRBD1	TGTGCCAGCAGTTCCCGACAGGGGTTTCAAGAGACCCAGTACTTC	CASSSRQGFQETQYF
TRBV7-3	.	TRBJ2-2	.	TGTGCCAGCAGCTTAACTGCGGGGAACACCGGGGAGCTGTTTTTT	CASSLTAGNTGELFF
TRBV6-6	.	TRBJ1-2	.	TGTGCCAGCAGTTACTCGGGGGGCAATAACTATGGCTACACCTTC	CASSYSGGNNYGYTF
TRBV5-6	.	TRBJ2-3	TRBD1	TGTGCCAGCAGCTCGGACAGGGGCCCCCGAGGAGATACGCAGTATTTT	CASSSDRGPRGDTQYF
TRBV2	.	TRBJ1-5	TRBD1	TGTGCCAGCAGTTCCCGGACAGGGCGCAATCAGCCCCAGCATTTT	CASSSRTGRNQPQHF
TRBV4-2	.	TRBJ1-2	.	TGTGCCAGCAGCCAAGATCCCTCGGGCTACACCTTC	CASSQDPSGYTF
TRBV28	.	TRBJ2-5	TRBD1	TGTGCCAGCAGTTTAAGTCAGGGGGCCGGAGAGACCCAGTACTTC	CASSLSQGAGETQYF
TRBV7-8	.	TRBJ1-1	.	TGTGCCAGCAGCTCGCAAGGGGACACTGAAGCTTTCTTT	CASSSQGDTEAFF
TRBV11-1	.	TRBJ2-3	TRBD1	TGTGCCAGCAGCCGTGACAGGGGAGATACGCAGTATTTT	CASSRDRGDTQYF
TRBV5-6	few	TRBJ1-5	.	TGTGCCAGCAGCTTAGGGGCGGGCGGCAATCAGCCCCAGCATTTT	CASSLGAGGNQPQHF
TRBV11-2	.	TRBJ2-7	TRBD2	TGTGCCAGCAGCTTAGCTTCTAGCGGGACCTACGAGCAGTACTTC	CASSLASSGTYEQYF
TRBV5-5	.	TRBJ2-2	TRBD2	TGTGCCGGTCAGCGGGAGAGGGACACCGGGGAGCTGTTTTTT	CAGQRERDTGELFF
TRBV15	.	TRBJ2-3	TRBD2	TGTGCCACCAGCAGAGATCCGGCCGGGACTAGCGGGAGCACAGATACGCAGTATTTT	CATSRDPAGTSGSTDTQYF
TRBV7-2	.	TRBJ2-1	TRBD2	TGTGCCAGCAGCTTAGGGACTAGAGCTTACAATGAGCAGTTCTTC	CASSLGTRAYNEQFF
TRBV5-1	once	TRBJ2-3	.	TGCGCCAGCAGCTTGAGATGGGCCCAGCGAACCACAGATACGCAGTATTTT	CASSLRWAQRTTDTQYF
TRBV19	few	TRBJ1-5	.	TGTGCCACCTCCGGGAGCCGAAGGGATCAGCCCCAGCATTTT	CATSGSRRDQPQHF
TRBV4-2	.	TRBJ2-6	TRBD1	TGTGCCAGCAGCCAAGAGGGACAGGGTGGCAGTGGGGCCAACGTCCTGACTTTC	CASSQEGQGGSGANVLTF
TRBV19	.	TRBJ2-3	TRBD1	TGTGCCAGTAGTAATCGACAGGGGGCAGAATACACAGATACGCAGTATTTT	CASSNRQGAEYTDTQYF
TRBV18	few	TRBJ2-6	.	TGTGCCAGCTCACCAGCGGGTGGAGGGGCCAACGTCCTGACTTTC	CASSPAGGGANVLTF
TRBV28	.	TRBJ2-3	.	TGTGCCAGCAGCAGGGGAGTATTGACAGATACGCAGTATTTT	CASSRGVLTDTQYF
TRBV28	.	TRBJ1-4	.	TGTGCCAGCAGTTTTAGGGCTAATGAAAAACTGTTTTTT	CASSFRANEKLFF
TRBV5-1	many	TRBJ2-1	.	TGCGCCAGCAGCTTGGATTACTCCTACAATGAGCAGTTCTTC	CASSLDYSYNEQFF
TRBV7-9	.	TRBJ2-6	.	TGTGCCAGCAGCTTAATCTCTGGGGCCAACGTCCTGACTTTC	CASSLISGANVLTF
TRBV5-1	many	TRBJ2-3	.	TGCGCCAGCAGCTTGTCTCGGGACCTCAGCACAGATACGCAGTATTTT	CASSLSRDLSTDTQYF
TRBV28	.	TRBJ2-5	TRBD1	TGTGCCAGCAGTTTATTTGAGACAGGGATCAGGGAGACCCAGTACTTC	CASSLFETGIRETQYF
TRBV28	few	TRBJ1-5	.	TGTGCCAGCAGTCTCCCGCGGTCGGCCGGACGCATGCCCCAGCATTTT	CASSLPRSAGRMPQHF
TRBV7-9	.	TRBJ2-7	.	TGTGCCAGCAGCATACAGGGAGAGACCTACGAGCAGTACTTC	CASSIQGETYEQYF
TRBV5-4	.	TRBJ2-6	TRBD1	TGTGCCAGCAGGCAGGGACAGGGTACCGGGGCCAACGTCCTGACTTTC	CASRQGQGTGANVLTF
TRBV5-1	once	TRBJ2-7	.	TGCGCCAGCAGCTTGGAACTCTATACCTACGAGCAGTACTTC	CASSLELYTYEQYF
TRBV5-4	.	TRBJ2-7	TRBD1	TGTGCCAGCAGCTGGGGACAGTCTAACCAAGACGAGCAGTACTTC	CASSWGQSNQDEQYF
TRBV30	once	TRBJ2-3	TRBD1	TGTGCCTGGAGCGCATGGGGCAGGGGGAAGACAGATACGCAGTATTTT	CAWSAWGRGKTDTQYF
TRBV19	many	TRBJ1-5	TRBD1	TGTGCCAGTAGAAAGGTGACAGGGCGAAAACAGCCCCAGCATTTT	CASRKVTGRKQPQHF
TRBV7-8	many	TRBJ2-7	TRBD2	TGTGCCAGCAGTCCCTGGGGGGGCGAGCAGTACTTC	CASSPWGGEQYF
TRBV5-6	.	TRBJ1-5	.	TGTGCCAGCAGCTTGGGACCGAATCAGCCCCAGCATTTT	CASSLGPNQPQHF
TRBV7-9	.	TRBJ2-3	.	TGTGCCAGCAGCTTCCGCCCGGGACTCCCATATTGGGATACGCAGTATTTT	CASSFRPGLPYWDTQYF
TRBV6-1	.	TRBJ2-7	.	TGTGCCAGCGAGAACTCACCTTCCTACGAGCAGTACTTC	CASENSPSYEQYF
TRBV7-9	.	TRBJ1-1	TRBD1	TGTGCCAGCAGCGCGACAGGGAGTAGGACTGAAGCTTTCTTT	CASSATGSRTEAFF
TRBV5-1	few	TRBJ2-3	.	TGCGCCAGCCGGGGGAGTCCAGATACGCAGTATTTT	CASRGSPDTQYF
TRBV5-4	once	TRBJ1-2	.	TGTGCCAGCAGCTTTCAGGTTGAACGTGGCTACACCTTC	CASSFQVERGYTF
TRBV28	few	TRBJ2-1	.	TGTGCCAGCAGTTTATCCTACAATGAGCAGTTCTTC	CASSLSYNEQFF
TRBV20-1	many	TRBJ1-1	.	TGCAGTGTTCGGATCACTGAAGCTTTCTTT	CSVRITEAFF
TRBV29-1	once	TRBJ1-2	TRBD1	TGCAGCGTTGAAGACATAAAGGACAGGGATGACTATGGCTACACCTTC	CSVEDIKDRDDYGYTF
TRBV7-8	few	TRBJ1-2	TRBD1	TGTGCCAGCAGCCCCATCCCGGGACAGGGGGGCTATGGCTACACCTTC	CASSPIPGQGGYGYTF
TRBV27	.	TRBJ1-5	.	TGTGCCCCCCCGTGTGCGGGGAGCAATCAGCCCCAGCATTTT	CAPPCAGSNQPQHF
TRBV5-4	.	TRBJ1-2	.	TGTGCCAGCAGCTTGGGTATCTTAACAGCTATCTATGGCTACACCTTC	CASSLGILTAIYGYTF
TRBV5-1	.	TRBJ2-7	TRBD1	TGCGCCAGCAGCTCCTGGACAGGGAGCTTGGGGGAGCAGTACTTC	CASSSWTGSLGEQYF
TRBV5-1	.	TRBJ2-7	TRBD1	TGCGCCAGCAGCCCAGGGACAGGGTCCTACGAGCAGTACTTC	CASSPGTGSYEQYF
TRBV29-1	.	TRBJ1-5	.	TGCAGCGGGAGCAATCAGCCCCAGCATTTT	CSGSNQPQHF
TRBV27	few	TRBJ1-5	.	TGTGCCAGCAGACCTGGACAGTTCTATGGCAATCAGCCCCAGCATTTT	CASRPGQFYGNQPQHF